This T cell receptor (beta chain) appears in the sequencing data of a study of regulatory T cells in long-lasting Graves disease (dated by TCRdb to the early 2020s). Regarding the complete study: In the newly diagnosed Graves' disease group, patients had been taking antithyroid drugs for less than 3 months. Persistent Graves' disease patients were compared with newly diagnosed Graves' disease patients by peripheral blood TCR sequencing and RNA sequencing. The study took place in China and was registered as a clinical trial. TCR sequencing covered roughly 13 persistent and some 20 newly diagnosed Graves' disease patients, about 35 samples in total. The study at large found these results: As a limitation, the authors acknowledged that the small sample size may reduce accuracy. A larger number of public clonotypes was shared among persistent patients (approximately 3,000) than among newly diagnosed patients (around 970). The study examined only peripheral blood because the primary lesion, thyroid tissue, could not be accessed. Compared with newly diagnosed patients, patients with persistent Graves' disease had lower TCR Shannon entropy and fewer highly expanded clones, which suggests clonal expansion. Sequencing and analysis were restricted to the TCR beta chain.

This clonotype was found a few times. Its antigen is still unknown. It has no much larger one-base neighbor in the sample; base qualities were not kept. Libraries were built with multiplex PCR. TCRdb shows the sequencer as Illumina HiSeq 4000. To build TCR beta libraries, CDR3 regions were amplified by Arm-PCR using iRepertoire HTBI primers. Gel purification was performed on PCR products prior to sequencing. The paper's data handling went like this. Gene usage analysis of CDR3 amino acid clonotypes used the 55 to 80 TRBV and about 15 TRBJ segments found across samples. COPE and FqMerger were used to merge filtered high-quality paired reads into contigs. BLAST was used to align contigs to IMGT TRBV, TRBD and TRBJ reference genes, with CDR3 defined following IMGT. Any clonotype with a frequency above 0.1% was counted as a highly expanded clone. Shannon entropy served as the measure of repertoire diversity, while the Gini coefficient captured V-J evenness. A clonotype found in more than one individual was treated as public. TCRdb handled the public reads itself, with Q25 trimming in fastp and clone calling in MiXCR, and kept productive beta chains. Rows are combined by CDR3 protein, so each entry shows the most common genes and DNA. The V and J calls and clone size are TCRdb's, not the authors'. The sample table shows approximately 400,000 distinct CDR3 sequences, and under 15% are seen once. Of the sample, approximately 15% falls within the top ten clones.

This specimen's time point label, per the study, means: newly diagnosed GD, antithyroid drugs for less than 3 months. For both TCR sequencing and RNA sequencing, RNA was extracted from PBMCs in TRIzol. The diagnosis of Graves' disease followed American Thyroid Association guidelines. The patients came from an endocrinology department in Xi'an, China. Each patient gave approximately 9.7 milliliters of peripheral blood, collected in an EDTA anticoagulant tube. Ficoll Paque Plus density gradient separation was used to isolate PBMCs, and no additional T cell sorting was done. An Agilent 2100 Bioanalyzer and agarose gel were used to check RNA quality, and a NanoDrop 2000 was used to measure RNA concentration. These data were likewise used in another study, on T cells in Graves' hyperthyroidism and ophthalmopathy. As described in the second report: Stable Graves' hyperthyroidism was defined as no progression to ophthalmopathy during 18 months of follow-up. Hyperthyroidism patients were aged 18 to 65 years and newly diagnosed, with disease duration of less than 2 months. The study excluded patients with uncontrolled infections, other autoimmune diseases, pregnancy or lactation. Clinical symptoms, serum thyroxine and TRAb, thyroid ultrasound, and orbital computed tomography formed the basis for the diagnoses. The first round of RT-PCR for the TCR CDR3 was performed with the HTBI primer set and the Qiagen OneStep RT-PCR kit. Most expanded thyroid clonotypes (frequency above 0.001) were also detected in blood, suggesting blood repertoires may reflect thyroid immune responses. In cross-validation, a model built on a 13 V-J signature told ophthalmopathy apart from stable hyperthyroidism with under 90% sensitivity and about 81% specificity, and in testing the same model reached 80%/75%. During validation, the model predicted progression to ophthalmopathy a median of roughly six months ahead of onset, with 70.59% sensitivity and more than 72% specificity. To identify TCR V-J signatures that set the groups apart, the researchers used a discovery cohort of roughly 100 patients, made up of 40 to 45 with Graves' ophthalmopathy and 57 with stable Graves' hyperthyroidism. Prospective prediction of ophthalmopathy was tested in an independent validation cohort consisting of roughly 20 hyperthyroidism patients and around 16 patients who later progressed to ophthalmopathy. The 100 discovery patients were divided at random into training and test sets in a 7:3 ratio. In about six Graves' hyperthyroidism patients, the study also compared T-cell repertoires from thyroid tissue with T-cell repertoires from blood. Once sampling was done, hyperthyroidism patients were given methimazole at a starting dose of 30 mg daily, whereas ophthalmopathy patients were given high-dose intravenous methylprednisolone. A second multiplex PCR round built the libraries, followed by size selection and purification. The libraries were sequenced on an Illumina HiSeq2000 using paired-end 100 bp reads. SOAPnuke was used to process the raw data, with reads discarded if the reads contained adapters or uncalled bases, had a mean Phred below 15, or lacked an exact constant-primer or identifier match. High-quality paired reads were merged using COPE v1.2.5, and each unique nucleotide sequence was defined as a clonotype. MiTCR v1.1 was used to align the clonotypes against IMGT TRBV, TRBD and TRBJ reference segments. The analysis was restricted to V-J combinations with a frequency above 0.0001, which together covered 99.2% of the repertoires. The TCS score was defined as F50 (clonal expansion) divided by E x V (chaos), with BLOSUM62-based TCRdist calculated between CDR3 peptides within each V-J. Welch's t-statistics and random forest reduced some 510 V-J features to roughly 13, which were used in a naive Bayes classifier (R e1071). No statistical method was used to set the sample size in advance, and investigators knew the group allocation. The paper reports TCR Vbeta CDR3 sequencing of 135 peripheral blood samples: 40 to 45 ophthalmopathy, roughly 74 hyperthyroidism and around 17 progressor patients.

The source is a woman aged 25 to 45 with Graves disease. Donor details come from another sample of the same person, matched by shared clones. The sample here was peripheral blood mononuclear cells (PBMCs), taken at new diagnosis, from a patient treated with antithyroid drugs.

CDR3 protein: CASSHPLRSYEQYF. The bases are TGTGCCAGCAGCCACCCGTTGCGGTCCTACGAGCAGTACTTC. The sequence links TRBV7-2 to TRBJ2-7, with no reliable assignment of the D segment. The junction carries 12 bases between V and J, which are trimmed by 5 bases and 1 base respectively. From a lookup of the germline V gene, CDR1 and CDR2 are SGHTA and FQGNSA. Taken from cysteine to phenylalanine, the CDR3 has 14 residues. Just the 42-base CDR3 DNA is kept, in frame starting at base 1.